A selection of T cell receptor beta chains follows, all from one sample in a study of blood T cell repertoires in COVID-19. The data were produced by immunoSEQ multiplex PCR, yet TCRdb's version contains in-frame clones alone and is incomplete. The sample gives 250,000 to 400,000 clones, roughly 88% of which show up once; less than 3.5% is in the top ten. Sequences were obtained from peripheral blood. The receptor source for this set is a woman aged 30 to 39 with COVID-19, enrolled during active disease. CDR3s include the opening cysteine and the closing phenylalanine or tryptophan. Each record gives: clone size, J gene, V gene, D gene, CDR3 length, CDR3 protein, CDR3 DNA. D genes are given only for firm matches. Some rows mark clone size as missing; the rest say once, few, many or name a class of expanded clone.

clone size: -; J gene: TRBJ2-3; V gene: TRBV11-2; D gene: TRBD2; CDR3 length: 16; CDR3 protein: CASSPGTSDGTDTQYF; CDR3 DNA: TGTGCCAGCAGCCCTGGGACTAGCGATGGCACAGATACGCAGTATTTT
clone size: -; J gene: TRBJ2-1; V gene: TRBV7-6; D gene: -; CDR3 length: 16; CDR3 protein: CASSSSLGGYYNEQFF; CDR3 DNA: TGTGCCAGCAGCTCCAGTCTTGGGGGGTACTACAATGAGCAGTTCTTC
clone size: -; J gene: TRBJ2-2; V gene: TRBV19; D gene: TRBD2; CDR3 length: 18; CDR3 protein: CASSMRLAGITNTGELFF; CDR3 DNA: TGTGCCAGTAGTATGCGACTAGCGGGGATAACGAACACCGGGGAGCTGTTTTTT
clone size: once; J gene: TRBJ2-3; V gene: TRBV19; D gene: TRBD1; CDR3 length: 14; CDR3 protein: CASSITGVADTQYF; CDR3 DNA: TGTGCCAGTAGTATAACAGGGGTGGCAGATACGCAGTATTTT
clone size: -; J gene: TRBJ2-7; V gene: TRBV14; D gene: TRBD1; CDR3 length: 17; CDR3 protein: CASSQETYPGQGLEQYF; CDR3 DNA: TGTGCCAGCAGCCAAGAGACCTACCCGGGACAGGGTCTGGAGCAGTACTTC
clone size: -; J gene: TRBJ1-1; V gene: TRBV30; D gene: TRBD1; CDR3 length: 14; CDR3 protein: CAWSVRTGDTEAFF; CDR3 DNA: TGTGCCTGGAGTGTACGGACAGGGGACACTGAAGCTTTCTTT
clone size: -; J gene: TRBJ2-1; V gene: TRBV24-1; D gene: TRBD1; CDR3 length: 16; CDR3 protein: CATSDSRTGGWNEQFF; CDR3 DNA: TGTGCCACCAGTGATTCGAGGACAGGGGGCTGGAATGAGCAGTTCTTC
clone size: -; J gene: TRBJ2-2; V gene: TRBV7-9; D gene: -; CDR3 length: 13; CDR3 protein: CASSQGSTGELFF; CDR3 DNA: TGTGCCAGCAGCCAGGGGAGCACCGGGGAGCTGTTTTTT
clone size: -; J gene: TRBJ1-5; V gene: TRBV28; D gene: -; CDR3 length: 16; CDR3 protein: CASSSPGGGSNQPQHF; CDR3 DNA: TGTGCCAGCAGTTCGCCGGGGGGGGGTAGCAATCAGCCCCAGCATTTT
clone size: -; J gene: TRBJ2-7; V gene: TRBV19; D gene: TRBD1; CDR3 length: 13; CDR3 protein: CASSFDREYEQYF; CDR3 DNA: TGTGCCAGTAGTTTCGACAGGGAATACGAGCAGTACTTC
clone size: -; J gene: TRBJ1-1; V gene: TRBV29-1; D gene: -; CDR3 length: 13; CDR3 protein: CSVEGQANTEAFF; CDR3 DNA: TGCAGCGTTGAAGGGCAGGCGAACACTGAAGCTTTCTTT
clone size: -; J gene: TRBJ1-1; V gene: TRBV29-1; D gene: -; CDR3 length: 11; CDR3 protein: CSVPMNTEAFF; CDR3 DNA: TGCAGCGTTCCCATGAACACTGAAGCTTTCTTT
clone size: -; J gene: TRBJ1-1; V gene: TRBV11-2; D gene: -; CDR3 length: 12; CDR3 protein: CASSLQGLEAFF; CDR3 DNA: TGTGCCAGCAGCTTACAGGGATTAGAAGCTTTCTTT
clone size: -; J gene: TRBJ1-2; V gene: TRBV6-5; D gene: -; CDR3 length: 14; CDR3 protein: CASRPDPGTYGYTF; CDR3 DNA: TGTGCCAGCAGGCCCGATCCGGGAACCTATGGCTACACCTTC
clone size: -; J gene: TRBJ2-7; V gene: TRBV4-1; D gene: -; CDR3 length: 15; CDR3 protein: CASSQDQGLIYEQYF; CDR3 DNA: TGCGCCAGCAGCCAAGATCAGGGACTTATCTACGAGCAGTACTTC
clone size: -; J gene: TRBJ1-5; V gene: TRBV19; D gene: TRBD1; CDR3 length: 14; CDR3 protein: CASSMDRGNQPQHF; CDR3 DNA: TGTGCCAGTAGTATGGACAGGGGGAATCAGCCCCAGCATTTT
clone size: few; J gene: TRBJ1-5; V gene: TRBV2; D gene: -; CDR3 length: 15; CDR3 protein: CASSEIRGGNQPQHF; CDR3 DNA: TGTGCCAGCAGTGAAATCAGGGGTGGGAATCAGCCCCAGCATTTT
clone size: -; J gene: TRBJ1-5; V gene: TRBV18; D gene: -; CDR3 length: 14; CDR3 protein: CASSPTDIDQPQHF; CDR3 DNA: TGTGCCAGCTCACCGACAGACATAGATCAGCCCCAGCATTTT
clone size: -; J gene: TRBJ2-7; V gene: TRBV5-1; D gene: TRBD2; CDR3 length: 16; CDR3 protein: CASSLGLAGGTHEQYF; CDR3 DNA: TGCGCCAGCAGCTTGGGACTAGCGGGAGGGACCCACGAGCAGTACTTC
clone size: -; J gene: TRBJ2-2; V gene: TRBV30; D gene: TRBD2; CDR3 length: 15; CDR3 protein: CAWSVLAYNTGELFF; CDR3 DNA: TGTGCCTGGAGTGTACTAGCGTATAACACCGGGGAGCTGTTTTTT
clone size: -; J gene: TRBJ2-7; V gene: TRBV6-1; D gene: TRBD1; CDR3 length: 16; CDR3 protein: CASSDVGQGFSYEQYF; CDR3 DNA: TGTGCCAGCAGTGACGTTGGACAGGGCTTCTCCTACGAGCAGTACTTC
clone size: -; J gene: TRBJ1-3; V gene: TRBV6-5; D gene: TRBD1; CDR3 length: 14; CDR3 protein: CASSRTGAGNTIYF; CDR3 DNA: TGTGCCAGCAGTCGGACAGGGGCTGGAAACACCATATATTTT
clone size: -; J gene: TRBJ2-3; V gene: TRBV5-1; D gene: TRBD2; CDR3 length: 18; CDR3 protein: CASSLDTSGSFMADTQYF; CDR3 DNA: TGCGCCAGCAGCTTGGATACTAGCGGGAGTTTCATGGCAGATACGCAGTATTTT
clone size: -; J gene: TRBJ2-5; V gene: TRBV30; D gene: TRBD2; CDR3 length: 13; CDR3 protein: CAWSGLGGETQYF; CDR3 DNA: TGTGCCTGGAGTGGTTTGGGGGGGGAGACCCAGTACTTC
clone size: -; J gene: TRBJ1-1; V gene: TRBV6-5; D gene: -; CDR3 length: 14; CDR3 protein: CASTLRYGGTEAFF; CDR3 DNA: TGTGCCAGCACCCTCAGATACGGGGGCACTGAAGCTTTCTTT
clone size: -; J gene: TRBJ2-1; V gene: TRBV13; D gene: TRBD2; CDR3 length: 16; CDR3 protein: CASSHSGTLRYNEQFF; CDR3 DNA: TGTGCCAGCAGCCATAGCGGGACCTTAAGATACAATGAGCAGTTCTTC
clone size: -; J gene: TRBJ1-4; V gene: TRBV7-9; D gene: -; CDR3 length: 11; CDR3 protein: CASQGNEKLFF; CDR3 DNA: TGTGCCAGCCAGGGGAATGAAAAACTGTTTTTT
clone size: -; J gene: TRBJ2-2; V gene: TRBV27; D gene: TRBD2; CDR3 length: 16; CDR3 protein: CASSRKAGSETGELFF; CDR3 DNA: TGTGCCAGCAGTCGGAAAGCGGGAAGTGAGACCGGGGAGCTGTTTTTT
clone size: few; J gene: TRBJ2-7; V gene: TRBV6-6; D gene: TRBD2; CDR3 length: 16; CDR3 protein: CASSYPPGGSINEQYF; CDR3 DNA: TGTGCCAGCAGTTACCCCCCCGGCGGGAGCATCAACGAGCAGTACTTC
clone size: -; J gene: TRBJ2-1; V gene: TRBV29-1; D gene: TRBD1; CDR3 length: 14; CDR3 protein: CSVPGTGGYNEQFF; CDR3 DNA: TGCAGCGTTCCCGGGACAGGGGGGTACAATGAGCAGTTCTTC
clone size: -; J gene: TRBJ1-3; V gene: TRBV29-1; D gene: -; CDR3 length: 14; CDR3 protein: CSVEDRGSGNTIYF; CDR3 DNA: TGCAGCGTTGAAGACCGCGGCTCTGGAAACACCATATATTTT
clone size: -; J gene: TRBJ2-1; V gene: TRBV27; D gene: -; CDR3 length: 16; CDR3 protein: CASSFSTGSSYNEQFF; CDR3 DNA: TGTGCCAGCAGTTTCTCAACGGGGTCCTCCTACAATGAGCAGTTCTTC
clone size: -; J gene: TRBJ2-1; V gene: TRBV12-5; D gene: TRBD2; CDR3 length: 19; CDR3 protein: CASGRTSGTGVDSYNEQFF; CDR3 DNA: TGTGCTAGTGGCCGGACTAGCGGAACAGGCGTTGATTCCTACAATGAGCAGTTCTTC
clone size: -; J gene: TRBJ1-1; V gene: TRBV3-1/TRBV3-2; D gene: TRBD1; CDR3 length: 15; CDR3 protein: CASSTRQGMNTEAFF; CDR3 DNA: TGTGCCAGCAGCACTCGACAGGGAATGAACACTGAAGCTTTCTTT
clone size: few; J gene: TRBJ2-7; V gene: TRBV14; D gene: -; CDR3 length: 14; CDR3 protein: CASSQEYPPYEQYF; CDR3 DNA: TGTGCCAGCAGCCAAGAGTATCCCCCCTACGAGCAGTACTTC
clone size: -; J gene: TRBJ2-3; V gene: TRBV7-8; D gene: -; CDR3 length: 16; CDR3 protein: CASSLVTAHSTDTQYF; CDR3 DNA: TGTGCCAGCAGCTTAGTAACAGCCCACAGCACAGATACGCAGTATTTT
clone size: -; J gene: TRBJ2-3; V gene: TRBV7-2; D gene: TRBD2; CDR3 length: 18; CDR3 protein: CASSLVPVGAGVPDTQYF; CDR3 DNA: TGTGCCAGCAGCTTAGTCCCAGTTGGAGCGGGAGTACCAGATACGCAGTATTTT
clone size: -; J gene: TRBJ1-1; V gene: TRBV3-1/TRBV3-2; D gene: -; CDR3 length: 15; CDR3 protein: CASSPTGKANTEAFF; CDR3 DNA: TGTGCCAGCAGCCCCACAGGGAAGGCGAACACTGAAGCTTTCTTT
clone size: -; J gene: TRBJ1-2; V gene: TRBV3-1/TRBV3-2; D gene: TRBD1; CDR3 length: 14; CDR3 protein: CASSTQDRAYGYTF; CDR3 DNA: TGTGCCAGCAGCACCCAGGACAGGGCCTATGGCTACACCTTC
clone size: -; J gene: TRBJ1-5; V gene: TRBV18; D gene: -; CDR3 length: 15; CDR3 protein: CASSPEGWSNQPQHF; CDR3 DNA: TGTGCCAGCTCACCGGAGGGTTGGAGCAATCAGCCCCAGCATTTT
clone size: -; J gene: TRBJ2-2; V gene: TRBV6-2/TRBV6-3; D gene: TRBD2; CDR3 length: 17; CDR3 protein: CASSYSPSLADTGELFF; CDR3 DNA: TGTGCCAGCAGTTACTCCCCTTCCCTAGCGGACACCGGGGAGCTGTTTTTT
clone size: -; J gene: TRBJ1-1; V gene: TRBV29-1; D gene: -; CDR3 length: 14; CDR3 protein: CSVDPQGLYTEAFF; CDR3 DNA: TGCAGCGTCGATCCGCAGGGGCTCTACACTGAAGCTTTCTTT
clone size: -; J gene: TRBJ1-4; V gene: TRBV4-1; D gene: TRBD1; CDR3 length: 15; CDR3 protein: CASSQAGTGAEKLFF; CDR3 DNA: TGCGCCAGCAGCCAGGCCGGGACAGGGGCGGAAAAACTGTTTTTT
clone size: -; J gene: TRBJ2-3; V gene: TRBV9; D gene: TRBD2; CDR3 length: 20; CDR3 protein: CASSFGRRLAGGRGTDTQYF; CDR3 DNA: TGTGCCAGCAGCTTTGGCCGCAGACTAGCGGGAGGGCGGGGCACAGATACGCAGTATTTT
clone size: -; J gene: TRBJ2-1; V gene: TRBV12-3/TRBV12-4; D gene: TRBD2; CDR3 length: 13; CDR3 protein: CASIGTSGNEQFF; CDR3 DNA: TGTGCCAGCATCGGGACTAGCGGGAATGAGCAGTTCTTC
clone size: -; J gene: TRBJ1-1; V gene: TRBV5-4; D gene: -; CDR3 length: 15; CDR3 protein: CASTRTSGGTDEAFF; CDR3 DNA: TGTGCCAGCACCCGTACTTCGGGCGGGACGGATGAAGCTTTCTTT
clone size: few; J gene: TRBJ2-3; V gene: TRBV7-9; D gene: -; CDR3 length: 14; CDR3 protein: CASSSNNLADTQYF; CDR3 DNA: TGTGCCAGCAGCTCGAACAATCTAGCGGATACGCAGTATTTT
clone size: -; J gene: TRBJ1-3; V gene: TRBV30; D gene: TRBD1; CDR3 length: 15; CDR3 protein: CAWSPDRGHGNTIYF; CDR3 DNA: TGTGCCTGGAGCCCCGACAGGGGGCATGGAAACACCATATATTTT
clone size: -; J gene: TRBJ2-1; V gene: TRBV11-2; D gene: TRBD2; CDR3 length: 14; CDR3 protein: CASDSGRGYNEQFF; CDR3 DNA: TGTGCCAGCGATAGCGGGAGGGGGTACAATGAGCAGTTCTTC
clone size: -; J gene: TRBJ2-1; V gene: TRBV11-3; D gene: -; CDR3 length: 16; CDR3 protein: CASSLGLSGGYNEQFF; CDR3 DNA: TGTGCCAGCAGCTTAGGATTGAGCGGAGGGTACAATGAGCAGTTCTTC
clone size: -; J gene: TRBJ1-1; V gene: TRBV15; D gene: TRBD1; CDR3 length: 15; CDR3 protein: CATTASGTGFTEAFF; CDR3 DNA: TGTGCCACCACTGCTTCCGGGACAGGGTTCACTGAAGCTTTCTTT
clone size: -; J gene: TRBJ1-2; V gene: TRBV19; D gene: TRBD1; CDR3 length: 13; CDR3 protein: CASSRDRDYGYTF; CDR3 DNA: TGTGCCAGTAGTAGGGACAGGGACTATGGCTACACCTTC
clone size: -; J gene: TRBJ2-1; V gene: TRBV4-2; D gene: TRBD2; CDR3 length: 16; CDR3 protein: CASSQVGPLAGEEQFF; CDR3 DNA: TGTGCCAGCAGCCAAGTGGGTCCCCTAGCGGGAGAGGAGCAGTTCTTC
clone size: -; J gene: TRBJ2-7; V gene: TRBV29-1; D gene: TRBD1; CDR3 length: 12; CDR3 protein: CSVEDRGYEQYF; CDR3 DNA: TGCAGCGTTGAGGACAGGGGTTACGAGCAGTACTTC
clone size: -; J gene: TRBJ1-1; V gene: TRBV5-1; D gene: -; CDR3 length: 14; CDR3 protein: CASSLDTGSTEAFF; CDR3 DNA: TGCGCCAGCAGCTTGGATACAGGGAGCACTGAAGCTTTCTTT
clone size: -; J gene: TRBJ1-3; V gene: TRBV30; D gene: -; CDR3 length: 17; CDR3 protein: CAWSGFRGGNSGNTIYF; CDR3 DNA: TGTGCCTGGAGCGGCTTCAGGGGCGGAAATTCTGGAAACACCATATATTTT
clone size: -; J gene: TRBJ1-1; V gene: TRBV5-1; D gene: TRBD1; CDR3 length: 13; CDR3 protein: CASSRGQVTEAFF; CDR3 DNA: TGCGCCAGCAGCCGTGGACAGGTTACTGAAGCTTTCTTT
clone size: -; J gene: TRBJ1-2; V gene: TRBV9; D gene: -; CDR3 length: 13; CDR3 protein: CASSVLADAGYTF; CDR3 DNA: TGTGCCAGCAGCGTTCTGGCAGATGCTGGCTACACCTTC
clone size: -; J gene: TRBJ1-3; V gene: TRBV2; D gene: -; CDR3 length: 16; CDR3 protein: CASRGRTGYSGNTIYF; CDR3 DNA: TGTGCCAGCAGAGGGAGGACGGGGTACTCTGGAAACACCATATATTTT
clone size: -; J gene: TRBJ1-1; V gene: TRBV6-5; D gene: -; CDR3 length: 13; CDR3 protein: CASPRARNTEAFF; CDR3 DNA: TGTGCCAGCCCCAGGGCCCGTAACACTGAAGCTTTCTTT